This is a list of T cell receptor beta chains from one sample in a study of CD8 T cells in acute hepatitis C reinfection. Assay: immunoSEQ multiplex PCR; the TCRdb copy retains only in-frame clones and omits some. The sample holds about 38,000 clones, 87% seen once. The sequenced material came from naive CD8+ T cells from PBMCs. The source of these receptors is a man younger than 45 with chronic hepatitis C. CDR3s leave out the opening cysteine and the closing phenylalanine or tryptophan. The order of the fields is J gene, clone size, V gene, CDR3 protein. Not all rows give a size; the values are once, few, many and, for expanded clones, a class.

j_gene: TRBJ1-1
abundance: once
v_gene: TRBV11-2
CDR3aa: ASRSRDSSNTEAF

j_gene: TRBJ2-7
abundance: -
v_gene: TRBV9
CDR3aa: ASSDGQEGPYEQY

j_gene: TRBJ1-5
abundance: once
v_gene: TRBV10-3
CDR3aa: AISESQGMGNQPQH

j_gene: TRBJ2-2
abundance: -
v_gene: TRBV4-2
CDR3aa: ASSHADTGELF

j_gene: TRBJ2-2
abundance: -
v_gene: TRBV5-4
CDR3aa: ASSFSGELF

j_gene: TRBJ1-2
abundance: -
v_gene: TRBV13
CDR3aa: ASSLGSAGVNYGYT

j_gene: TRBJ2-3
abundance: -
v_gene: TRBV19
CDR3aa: ASRTSGGAPDTQY

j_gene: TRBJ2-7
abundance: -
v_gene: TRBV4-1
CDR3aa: ASSQAGAEQY

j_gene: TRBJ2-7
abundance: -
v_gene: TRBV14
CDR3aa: ASSQDSGTWKALREQY

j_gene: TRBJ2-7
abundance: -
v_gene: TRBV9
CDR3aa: ASSVAQASYEQY

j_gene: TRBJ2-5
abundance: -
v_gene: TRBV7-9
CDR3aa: ASSLAAETQY

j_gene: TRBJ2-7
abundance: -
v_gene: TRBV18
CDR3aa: ASSPPRDSHYEQY

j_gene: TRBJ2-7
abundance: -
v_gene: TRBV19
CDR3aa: ASSARDRGQYEQY

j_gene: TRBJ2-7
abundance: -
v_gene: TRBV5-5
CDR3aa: ASSLFEVGSYEQY

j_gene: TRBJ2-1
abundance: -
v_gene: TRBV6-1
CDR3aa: AIPRTGFNEQF

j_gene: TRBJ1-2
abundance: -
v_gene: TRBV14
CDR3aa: ASSQEDRNANYGYT

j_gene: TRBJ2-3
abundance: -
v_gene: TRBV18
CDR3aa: ASSLYTDTQY

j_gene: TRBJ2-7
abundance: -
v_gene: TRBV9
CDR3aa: ASSAGTAYEQY

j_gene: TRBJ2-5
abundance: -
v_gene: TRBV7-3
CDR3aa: ASSGPSGGGEETQY

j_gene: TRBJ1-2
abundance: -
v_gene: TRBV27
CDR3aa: ASSLYQGTSYGYT

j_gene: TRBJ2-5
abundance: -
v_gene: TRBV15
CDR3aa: ATSRDRNRARETQY

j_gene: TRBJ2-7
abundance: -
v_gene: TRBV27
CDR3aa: ASMTGFGGRAYEQY

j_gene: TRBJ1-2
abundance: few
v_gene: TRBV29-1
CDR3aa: SVEGGTYGYT

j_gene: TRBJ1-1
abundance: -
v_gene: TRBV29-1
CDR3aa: SVVGDRAF

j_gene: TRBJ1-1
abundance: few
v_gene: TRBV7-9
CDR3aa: ASSQDSSEAF

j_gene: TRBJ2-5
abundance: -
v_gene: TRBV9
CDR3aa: ASSPSESGETQY

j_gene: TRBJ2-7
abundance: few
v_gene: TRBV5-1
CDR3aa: ASSLRDSLYEQY

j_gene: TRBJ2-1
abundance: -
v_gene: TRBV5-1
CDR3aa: ASSLGGLEQF

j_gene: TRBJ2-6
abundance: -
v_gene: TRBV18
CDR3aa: ASSPPGQGFGANVLT

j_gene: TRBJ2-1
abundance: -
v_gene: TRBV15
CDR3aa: ATASGVNEQF

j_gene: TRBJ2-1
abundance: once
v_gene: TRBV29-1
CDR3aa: SAAQGTSVYEQF

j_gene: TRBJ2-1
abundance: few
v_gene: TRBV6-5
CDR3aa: ASNAPTSEQF

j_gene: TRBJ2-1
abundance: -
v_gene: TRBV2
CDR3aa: ANRLAGGTYNEQF

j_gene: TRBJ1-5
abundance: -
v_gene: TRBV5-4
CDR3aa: ASSFTGSNQPQH

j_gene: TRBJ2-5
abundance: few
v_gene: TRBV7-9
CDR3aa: ASSLSPDQY

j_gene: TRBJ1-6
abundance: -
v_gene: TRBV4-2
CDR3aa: ASSQEVGDYNSPLH

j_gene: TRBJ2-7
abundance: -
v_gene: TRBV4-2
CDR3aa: ASSQEHDSSYEQY

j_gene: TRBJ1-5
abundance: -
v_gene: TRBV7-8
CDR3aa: ASSLWGINQPQH

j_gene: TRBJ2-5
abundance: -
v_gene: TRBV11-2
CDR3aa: ASSQEGGAQETQY

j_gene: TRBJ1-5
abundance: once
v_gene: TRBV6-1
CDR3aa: ASSEETGARYQPQH

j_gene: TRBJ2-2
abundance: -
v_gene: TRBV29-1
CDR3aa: SVPKGDSTGELF

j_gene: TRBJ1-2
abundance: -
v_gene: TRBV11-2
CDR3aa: ASSSMTNFYGYT

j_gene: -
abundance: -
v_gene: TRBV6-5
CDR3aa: ASSYSDKYEQY

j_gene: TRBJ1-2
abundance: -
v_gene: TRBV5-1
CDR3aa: ASSDLGQGVNYGYT

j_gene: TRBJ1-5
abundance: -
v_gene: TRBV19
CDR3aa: ASTGAGNQPQH

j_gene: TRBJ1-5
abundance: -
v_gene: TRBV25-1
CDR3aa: ASSEQDHQPQH

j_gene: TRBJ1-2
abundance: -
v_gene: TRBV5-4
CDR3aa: ASSLAGGGDGYT

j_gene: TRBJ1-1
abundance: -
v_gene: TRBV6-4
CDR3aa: ASSDSGLGNTEAF

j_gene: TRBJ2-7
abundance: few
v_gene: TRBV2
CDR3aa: ASSNNPGYEQY

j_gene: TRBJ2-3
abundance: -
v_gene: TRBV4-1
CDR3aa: ASSQLAGGTDTQY

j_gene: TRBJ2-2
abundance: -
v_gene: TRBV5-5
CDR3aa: ASTSGQGARELF